The clone carrying this T cell receptor beta chain has more than one count but fewer than ten. The PCR contained 60 Vbeta and 13 Jbeta primers. Libraries were prepared by immunoSEQ multiplex PCR; TCRdb keeps only in-frame clonotypes and omits some of them. Of around 160,000 clones listed, 65% to 85% were seen once; the top ten hold 6.5% to 8%. CDR3 length: 12 residues. Deletions cut 6 bases from V and 4 bases from J, with 9 bases between. Germline V gives CDR1 ENHRY, CDR2 SYGVKD. The data are from a study of cytomegalovirus exposure and HLA in healthy donors. The origin of this receptor is a woman between 35 and 50 years old in good health and CMV-seropositive. Sequencing was performed on PBMCs. The chain uses TRBV10-3 and TRBJ1-2, with no clear D. Here the CDR3 DNA reads TGTGCCATCAGCGGGAAGGGCTATGGCTACACCTTC. This translates into CAISGKGYGYTF.